What follows describes a single TCR beta chain. This CDR3 is 14 amino acids long. Germline V gene lookup returns CDR1 ENHRY and CDR2 SYGVKD. Trimming took off 10 bases at V and 6 bases at J, with 20 bases between the two ends. This sample was taken from a study of cytomegalovirus exposure and HLA in healthy donors. The PCR used 60 Vbeta and 13 Jbeta primers. Libraries were prepared by immunoSEQ multiplex PCR; TCRdb keeps only in-frame clonotypes and omits some of them. The sample records around 190,000 clones, approximately 75% being singletons. Though probably carrying unrecorded immune exposures, donors were nominally healthy at sampling.

The genes are TRBV10-3 and TRBJ2-3; tentatively, D is TRBD2 (5 bases). The specimen was PBMCs. The receptor was derived from a man younger than 45 in good health and CMV-seropositive. The DNA for the CDR3 is TGTGCCAACCGCCGGACTGGGGTTATGGATACGCAGTATTTT. It translates to CANRRTGVMDTQYF.